A selection of T cell receptor beta chains follows, all from one sample in a study of cytomegalovirus exposure and HLA in healthy donors. Some clones are missing from TCRdb's copy, which holds only in-frame ones; the method was immunoSEQ multiplex PCR. The sample lists about 140,000 clones, 82% occurring once. Sequenced input: PBMCs. The receptors come from a woman in her fifties or sixties in good health and CMV-seropositive. The CDR3 runs from the conserved cysteine through the conserved F or W. D genes are given only for firm matches. Not every row has a clone size; where given, it reads once, few, many or a size class.

TRBJ2-1 | TRBV29-1 | - | - | TGCAGCGCTGATAGGTCGGGGTGGTCCTACAATGAGCAGTTCTTC | CSADRSGWSYNEQFF
TRBJ2-2 | TRBV10-3 | TRBD2 | - | TGTGCCATCAGCGCACTAGCGGAGCCTACCGGGGAGCTGTTTTTT | CAISALAEPTGELFF
TRBJ2-5 | TRBV5-4 | TRBD2 | - | TGTGCCAGCAGTCCCCTAGCGGGAGGGGGAGAGACCCAGTACTTC | CASSPLAGGGETQYF
TRBJ2-7 | TRBV30 | - | once | TGTGCCTGGAGAACTTGGGGAGGCTACGAGCAGTACTTC | CAWRTWGGYEQYF
TRBJ1-5 | TRBV7-2 | - | - | TGTGCCAGCAGCCCAGCCGGGGGAAATCAGCCCCAGCATTTT | CASSPAGGNQPQHF
TRBJ2-5 | TRBV5-4 | TRBD1 | - | TGTGCCAGCAGCCGGCCAGGGGGCGTCTTCCAAGAGACCCAGTACTTC | CASSRPGGVFQETQYF
TRBJ2-7 | TRBV19 | TRBD2 | once | TGTGCCAGTAGTCACCCTAGCGGCGCTGGCGGGCAGTACTTC | CASSHPSGAGGQYF
TRBJ2-1 | TRBV6-5 | - | - | TGTGCCAGCAGTACGGACAGCCCATCCTACAATGAGCAGTTCTTC | CASSTDSPSYNEQFF
TRBJ1-2 | TRBV21-1 | - | once | TGTGCCAGCACCGGGGGGTGCTACACCTTC | CASTGGCYTF
TRBJ2-7 | TRBV4-1 | - | once | TGCGCCAGCAGCAACACAGGTCTGTCCTACGAGCAGTACTTC | CASSNTGLSYEQYF
TRBJ2-1 | TRBV28 | - | once | TGTGCCAGCAGCCCCGGACAGTCCTACTACAATGAGCAGTTCTTC | CASSPGQSYYNEQFF
TRBJ2-7 | TRBV19 | TRBD2 | - | TGTGCCAGTAGTTCCTCGACTAGCGGGAGGAGCGAGCAGTACTTC | CASSSSTSGRSEQYF
TRBJ1-1 | TRBV5-1 | TRBD1 | - | TGCGCCAGCAGCGAATCAGGGGGTAGCACTGAAGCTTTCTTT | CASSESGGSTEAFF
TRBJ2-7 | TRBV6-5 | TRBD2 | - | TGTGCCAGCACCCCCCTGGGCGGGAGGGACTACGAGCAGTACTTC | CASTPLGGRDYEQYF
TRBJ2-1 | TRBV7-2 | TRBD2 | - | TGTGCCAGCAGCTTAGTCGTACTAGCGGGGTACAATGAGCAGTTCTTC | CASSLVVLAGYNEQFF
TRBJ2-3 | TRBV2 | - | once | TGTGCCAGCACCAAACGCGTGATGAACACAGATACGCAGTATTTT | CASTKRVMNTDTQYF
TRBJ2-1 | TRBV7-9 | - | - | TGTGCCAGCGCATTAGGACTAACCTATACAATGCCCAATGAGCAGTTCTTC | CASALGLTYTMPNEQFF
TRBJ2-5 | TRBV18 | - | - | TGTGCCAGCTCCGATATCCCGGGGAGCCAGTACTTC | CASSDIPGSQYF
TRBJ2-7 | TRBV10-3 | - | - | TGTGCCATCAGTGAACAATTCGAGCAGTACTTC | CAISEQFEQYF
TRBJ2-7 | TRBV27 | TRBD1 | - | TGTGCCAGCAGTTTGACAGGGTTAGCCTACGAGCAGTACTTC | CASSLTGLAYEQYF
TRBJ2-1 | TRBV7-8 | - | - | TGTGCCAGCAGCTTAAAGGGGGACCCACTTTACAATGAGCAGTTCTTC | CASSLKGDPLYNEQFF
TRBJ2-5 | TRBV7-9 | - | - | TGTGCCAGCAAAGGAGGGAACGGAGAGACCCAGTACTTC | CASKGGNGETQYF
TRBJ2-5 | TRBV7-2 | TRBD1 | - | TGTGCCAGCAGCTTGTCTCAGGGACAGGGAGAGGAGACCCAGTACTTC | CASSLSQGQGEETQYF
TRBJ2-5 | TRBV5-1 | - | - | TGCGCCAGCAGCTTGAGATTTGGCGGGGTTGGCCAAGAGACCCAGTACTTC | CASSLRFGGVGQETQYF
TRBJ2-3 | TRBV5-8 | - | few | TGTGCCAGCGGCGGGCGGAGCACAGATACGCAGTATTTT | CASGGRSTDTQYF
TRBJ2-2 | TRBV6-6 | - | - | TGTGCCAGCAAACCCGAGGTGAACACCGGGGAGCTGTTTTTT | CASKPEVNTGELFF
TRBJ2-1 | TRBV13 | TRBD1 | - | TGTGCCAGCAGCTTCAAGGGACAGGGGTCTAATGAGCAGTTCTTC | CASSFKGQGSNEQFF
TRBJ2-1 | TRBV5-6 | TRBD1 | few | TGTGCCAGCAGCTTGGTGGGCAGGGGGCAGTACAATGAGCAGTTCTTC | CASSLVGRGQYNEQFF
TRBJ1-1 | TRBV4-1 | - | few | TGCGCCAGCAGCCTCCTTCTCGTCGGTGAAGCTTTCTTT | CASSLLLVGEAFF
TRBJ1-5 | TRBV4-2 | - | - | TGTGCCAGCAGCCCCGGGAGGGGCTCGAATCAGCCCCAGCATTTT | CASSPGRGSNQPQHF
TRBJ2-2 | TRBV29-1 | TRBD1 | - | TGCAGCGTTGAAACGCTTGGACAGGGTAGCACCGGGGAGCTGTTTTTT | CSVETLGQGSTGELFF
TRBJ2-1 | TRBV5-4 | TRBD2 | few | TGTGCCAGCAGCAGGACCGGGACTAGCGATGAGCAGTTCTTC | CASSRTGTSDEQFF
TRBJ2-7 | TRBV6-1 | - | - | TGTGCCAGCACGAGGACACGAACCTACGAGCAGTACTTC | CASTRTRTYEQYF
TRBJ2-7 | TRBV6-5 | - | - | TGTGCCAGCGGGGGGGGGCTGGACGAGCAGTACTTC | CASGGGLDEQYF
TRBJ1-5 | TRBV2 | TRBD1 | few | TGTGCCAGCAGTTTAGACAGGGGCCAGCCCCAGCATTTT | CASSLDRGQPQHF
TRBJ2-1 | TRBV5-8 | TRBD2 | - | TGTGCCAGCAGCCCCCGACTAGCGGGATACAATGAGCAGTTCTTC | CASSPRLAGYNEQFF
TRBJ2-5 | TRBV7-7 | - | - | TGTGCTAGCAGCCGGACGGCGGGGGAGACCCAGTACTTC | CASSRTAGETQYF
TRBJ2-7 | TRBV6-5 | - | - | TGTGCCAGCAGTCCCGGGACATTTTCCTACGAGCAGTACTTC | CASSPGTFSYEQYF
TRBJ1-1 | TRBV28 | - | - | TGTGCCAGCAGTTCTCTTACCACCTCCGGCACTGAAGCTTTCTTT | CASSSLTTSGTEAFF
TRBJ1-5 | TRBV5-1 | - | - | TGCGCCAGCAGCTTATGGGGGGATCAGCCCCAGCATTTT | CASSLWGDQPQHF
TRBJ1-5 | TRBV6-6 | TRBD1 | - | TGTGCCAGCAGGGGACAGGGTGCGCAGCCCCAGCATTTT | CASRGQGAQPQHF
TRBJ2-5 | TRBV11-2 | TRBD2 | - | TGTGCCAGCAGTCGTAGACTAGCGGGACGTCGCCGGGAGACCCAGTACTTC | CASSRRLAGRRRETQYF
TRBJ2-3 | TRBV6-6 | TRBD2 | - | TGTGCCAGCAGTTACCTAGCGGGGTCCACAGATACGCAGTATTTT | CASSYLAGSTDTQYF
TRBJ2-7 | TRBV5-6 | - | - | TGTGCCAGCAGCTTGGGATGGGACTACGAGCAGTACTTC | CASSLGWDYEQYF
TRBJ2-5 | TRBV7-9 | TRBD2 | - | TGTGCCAGCAGCCCCCAGGACTCTAGCGGGATGTACCAAGAGACCCAGTACTTC | CASSPQDSSGMYQETQYF
TRBJ1-2 | TRBV6-1 | - | - | TGTGCCAGCAGTGAAGCGTTATCAGTGGACTGGGGCTACACCTTC | CASSEALSVDWGYTF
TRBJ1-1 | TRBV5-1 | - | - | TGCGCCAGCAGCTCTTCTGGAGGGATCAGGGGCGGGGGGAACACTGAAGCTTTCTTT | CASSSSGGIRGGGNTEAFF
TRBJ1-1 | TRBV18 | TRBD1 | - | TGTGCCAGCTCACAGAATCGTCCCGGGACAGGGGGCGCCGGGAACACTGAAGCTTTCTTT | CASSQNRPGTGGAGNTEAFF
TRBJ2-1 | TRBV7-3 | TRBD2 | - | TGTGCCAGCAGCCAGGGACTAGCGGCCTACAATGAGCAGTTCTTC | CASSQGLAAYNEQFF
TRBJ1-2 | TRBV6-6 | TRBD1 | few | TGTGCCAGCATGGGAGACAGGGGTTATGGCTACACCTTC | CASMGDRGYGYTF
TRBJ1-5 | TRBV28 | - | - | TGTGCCAGCAGTTTGGAAGTCCTCAGGGATGGGATTCAGCCCCAGCATTTT | CASSLEVLRDGIQPQHF
TRBJ2-7 | TRBV27 | TRBD2 | - | TGTGCCAGCAGTGCCCTATCCCCCGAGACGGGAGGGCCTAGGGAGCAGTACTTC | CASSALSPETGGPREQYF
TRBJ2-1 | TRBV10-1 | TRBD2 | - | TGCGCCAGCAGTGAGTCTTTAGCGGGAGTCTACAATGAGCAGTTCTTC | CASSESLAGVYNEQFF
TRBJ1-1 | TRBV5-1 | TRBD1 | - | TGCGCCAGCAGCTTGGGCCGACAGGGATGGGGAACTGAAGCTTTCTTT | CASSLGRQGWGTEAFF